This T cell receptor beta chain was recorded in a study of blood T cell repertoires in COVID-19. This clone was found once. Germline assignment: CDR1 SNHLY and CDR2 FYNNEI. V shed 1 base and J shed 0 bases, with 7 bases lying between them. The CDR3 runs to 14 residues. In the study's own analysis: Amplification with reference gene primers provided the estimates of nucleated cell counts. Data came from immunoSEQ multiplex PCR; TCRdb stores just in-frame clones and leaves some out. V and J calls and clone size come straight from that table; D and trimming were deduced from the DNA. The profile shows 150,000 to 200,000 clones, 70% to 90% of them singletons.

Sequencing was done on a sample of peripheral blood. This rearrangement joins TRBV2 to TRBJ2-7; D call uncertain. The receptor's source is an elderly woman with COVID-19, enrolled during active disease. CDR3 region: CASSEDLRSYEQYF. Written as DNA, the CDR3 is TGTGCCAGCAGTGAAGATCTACGCTCCTACGAGCAGTACTTC.